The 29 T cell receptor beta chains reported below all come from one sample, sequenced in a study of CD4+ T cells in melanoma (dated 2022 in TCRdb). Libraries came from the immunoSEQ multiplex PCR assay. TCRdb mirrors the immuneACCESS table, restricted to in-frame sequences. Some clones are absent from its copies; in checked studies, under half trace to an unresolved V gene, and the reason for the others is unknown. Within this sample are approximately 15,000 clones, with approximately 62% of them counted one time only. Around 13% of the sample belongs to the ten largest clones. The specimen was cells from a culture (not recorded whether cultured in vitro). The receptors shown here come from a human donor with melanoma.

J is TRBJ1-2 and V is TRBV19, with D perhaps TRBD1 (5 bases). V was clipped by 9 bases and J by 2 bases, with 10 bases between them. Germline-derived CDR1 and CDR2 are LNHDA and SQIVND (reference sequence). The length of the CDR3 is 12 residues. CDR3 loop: CASADRNYGYTF. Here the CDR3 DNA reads TGTGCCAGCGCCGACAGAAACTATGGCTACACCTTC.

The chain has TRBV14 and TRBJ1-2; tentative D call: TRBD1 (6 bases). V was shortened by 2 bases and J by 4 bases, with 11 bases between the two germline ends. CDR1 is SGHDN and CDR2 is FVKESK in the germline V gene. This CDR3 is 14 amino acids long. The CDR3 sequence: CASSQMDSFYGYTF. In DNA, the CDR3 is TGTGCCAGCAGCCAAATGGACAGCTTCTATGGCTACACCTTC.

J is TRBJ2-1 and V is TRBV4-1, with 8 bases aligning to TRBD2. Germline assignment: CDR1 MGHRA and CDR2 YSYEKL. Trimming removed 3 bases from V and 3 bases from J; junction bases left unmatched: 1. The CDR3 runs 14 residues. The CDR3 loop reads CASSQRGVYNEQFF. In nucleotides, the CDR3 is TGCGCCAGCAGCCAGCGGGGGGTCTACAATGAGCAGTTCTTC.

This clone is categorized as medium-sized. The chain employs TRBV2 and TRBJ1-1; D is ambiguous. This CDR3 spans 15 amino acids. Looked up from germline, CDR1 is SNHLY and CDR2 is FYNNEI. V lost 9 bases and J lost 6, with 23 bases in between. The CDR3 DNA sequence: TGTGCCAGTGGGAACGGTAGATCGAGTACATCTGAAGCTTTCTTT. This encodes CASGNGRSSTSEAFF.

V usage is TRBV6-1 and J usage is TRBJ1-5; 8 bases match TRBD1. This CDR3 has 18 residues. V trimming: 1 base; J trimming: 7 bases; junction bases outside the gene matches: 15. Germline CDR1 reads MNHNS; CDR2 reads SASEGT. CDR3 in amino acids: CASSEVRTGWGARQPQHF. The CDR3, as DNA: TGTGCCAGCAGTGAAGTTCGGACAGGGTGGGGGGCTAGGCAGCCCCAGCATTTT.

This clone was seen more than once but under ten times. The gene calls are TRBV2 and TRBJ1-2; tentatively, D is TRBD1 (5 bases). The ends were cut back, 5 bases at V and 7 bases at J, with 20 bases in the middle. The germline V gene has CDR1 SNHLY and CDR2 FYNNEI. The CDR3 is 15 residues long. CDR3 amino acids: CASSQGTSAMSGYTF. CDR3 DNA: TGTGCCAGCAGTCAAGGGACGTCTGCGATGAGTGGCTACACCTTC.

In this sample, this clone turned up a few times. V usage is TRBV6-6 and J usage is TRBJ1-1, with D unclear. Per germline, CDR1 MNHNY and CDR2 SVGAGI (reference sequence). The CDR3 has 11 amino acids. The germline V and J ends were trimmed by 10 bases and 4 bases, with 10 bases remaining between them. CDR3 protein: CATARTTEAFF. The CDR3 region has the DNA TGTGCCACCGCCCGTACCACTGAAGCTTTCTTT.

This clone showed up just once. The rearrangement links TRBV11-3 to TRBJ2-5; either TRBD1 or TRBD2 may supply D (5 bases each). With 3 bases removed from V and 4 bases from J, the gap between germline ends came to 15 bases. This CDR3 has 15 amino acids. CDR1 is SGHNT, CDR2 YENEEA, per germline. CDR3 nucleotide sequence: TGTGCCAGCAGCTTTGGCGACGGGGCGGGAGAGACCCAGTACTTC. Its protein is CASSFGDGAGETQYF.

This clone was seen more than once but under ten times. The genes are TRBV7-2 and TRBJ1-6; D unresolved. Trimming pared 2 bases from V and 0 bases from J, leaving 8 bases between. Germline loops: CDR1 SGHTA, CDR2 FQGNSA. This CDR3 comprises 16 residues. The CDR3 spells CASSLYPSSYNSPLHF. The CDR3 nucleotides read TGTGCCAGCAGCTTATACCCGAGCTCCTATAATTCACCCCTCCACTTT. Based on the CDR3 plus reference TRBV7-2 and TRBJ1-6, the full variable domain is GAGVSQSPSNKVTEKGKDVELRCDPISGHTALYWYRQSLGQGLEFLIYFQGNSAPDKSGLPSDRFSAERTGGSVSTLTIQRTQQEDSAVYLCASSLYPSSYNSPLHFGNGTRLTVT.

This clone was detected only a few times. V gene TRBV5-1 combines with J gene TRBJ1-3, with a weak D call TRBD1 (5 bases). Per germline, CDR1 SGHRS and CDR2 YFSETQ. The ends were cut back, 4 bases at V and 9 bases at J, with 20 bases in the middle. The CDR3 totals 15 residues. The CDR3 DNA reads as TGCGCCAGCAGCCCCCTGCGGGGGAAGGATGGCACCATATATTTT. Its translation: CASSPLRGKDGTIYF.

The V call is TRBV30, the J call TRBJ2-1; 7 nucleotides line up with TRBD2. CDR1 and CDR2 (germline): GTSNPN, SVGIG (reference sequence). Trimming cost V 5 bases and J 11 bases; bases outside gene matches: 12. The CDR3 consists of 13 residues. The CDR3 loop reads CAWRTRGAGKQFF. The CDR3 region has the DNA TGTGCCTGGCGTACCCGGGGAGCGGGGAAGCAGTTCTTC.

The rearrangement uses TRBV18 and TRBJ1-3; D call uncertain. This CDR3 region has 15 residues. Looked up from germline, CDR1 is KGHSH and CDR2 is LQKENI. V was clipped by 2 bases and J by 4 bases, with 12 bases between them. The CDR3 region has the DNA TGTGCCAGCTCACCATTGAAAGCGTTCGGAAACACCATATATTTT. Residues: CASSPLKAFGNTIYF.

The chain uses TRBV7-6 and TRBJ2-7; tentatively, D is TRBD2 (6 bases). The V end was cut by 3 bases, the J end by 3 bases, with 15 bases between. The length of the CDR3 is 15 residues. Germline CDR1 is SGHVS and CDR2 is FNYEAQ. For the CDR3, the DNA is TGTGCCAGCAGCTTTAGGCAGGGAGGCCTCTACGAGCAGTACTTC. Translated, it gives CASSFRQGGLYEQYF.

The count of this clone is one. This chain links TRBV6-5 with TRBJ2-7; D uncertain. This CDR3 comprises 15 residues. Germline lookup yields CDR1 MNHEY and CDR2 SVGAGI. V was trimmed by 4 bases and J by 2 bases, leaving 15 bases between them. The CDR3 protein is CASSSPRTAPYEQYF. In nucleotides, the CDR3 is TGTGCCAGCAGTTCCCCCAGGACGGCGCCCTACGAGCAGTACTTC.

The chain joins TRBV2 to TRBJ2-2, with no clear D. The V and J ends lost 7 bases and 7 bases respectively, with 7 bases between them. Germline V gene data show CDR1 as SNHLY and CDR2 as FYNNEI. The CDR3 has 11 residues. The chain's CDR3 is CASTNGGELFF. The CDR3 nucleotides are TGTGCCAGCACTAACGGCGGGGAGCTGTTTTTT. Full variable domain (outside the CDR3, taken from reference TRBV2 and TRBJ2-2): EPEVTQTPSHQVTQMGQEVILRCVPISNHLYFYWYRQILGQKVEFLVSFYNNEISEKSEIFDDQFSVERPDGSNFTLKIRSTKLEDSAMYFCASTNGGELFFGEGSRLTVL.

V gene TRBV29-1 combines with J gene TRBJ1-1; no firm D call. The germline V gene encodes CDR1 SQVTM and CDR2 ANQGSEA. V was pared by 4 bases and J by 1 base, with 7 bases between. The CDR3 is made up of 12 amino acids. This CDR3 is CSVGHKNTEAFF. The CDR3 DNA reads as TGCAGCGTTGGACACAAGAACACTGAAGCTTTCTTT. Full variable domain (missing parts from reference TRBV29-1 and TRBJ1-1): SAVISQKPSRDICQRGTSLTIQCQVDSQVTMMFWYRQQPGQSLTLIATANQGSEATYESGFVIDKFPISRPNLTFSTLTVSNMSPEDSSIYLCSVGHKNTEAFFGQGTRLTVV.

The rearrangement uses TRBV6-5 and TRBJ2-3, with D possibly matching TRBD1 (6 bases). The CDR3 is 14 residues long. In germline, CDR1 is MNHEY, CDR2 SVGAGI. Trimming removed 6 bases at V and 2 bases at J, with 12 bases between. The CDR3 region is CASSLRGSTDTQYF. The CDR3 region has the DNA TGTGCCAGCAGCCTCAGGGGTTCCACAGATACGCAGTATTTT.

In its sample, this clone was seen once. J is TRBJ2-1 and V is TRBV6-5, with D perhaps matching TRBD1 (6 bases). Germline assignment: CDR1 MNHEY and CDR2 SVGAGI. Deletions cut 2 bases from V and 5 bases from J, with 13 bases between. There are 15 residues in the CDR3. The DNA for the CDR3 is TGTGCCAGCAGTTACCCCGGGACAATCGACAATGAGCAGTTCTTC. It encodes CASSYPGTIDNEQFF.

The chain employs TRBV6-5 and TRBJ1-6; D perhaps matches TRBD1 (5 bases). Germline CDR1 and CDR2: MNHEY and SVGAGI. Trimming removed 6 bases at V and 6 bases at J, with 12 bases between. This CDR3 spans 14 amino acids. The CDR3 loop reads CASRIGGSNSPLHF. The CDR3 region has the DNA TGTGCCAGCAGGATTGGGGGGTCTAATTCACCCCTCCACTTT.

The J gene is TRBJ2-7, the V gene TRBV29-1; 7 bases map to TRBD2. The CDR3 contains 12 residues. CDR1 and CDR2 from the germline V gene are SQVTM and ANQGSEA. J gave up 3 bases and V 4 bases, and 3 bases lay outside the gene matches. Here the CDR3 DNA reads TGCAGCGTTGGTTGGGGGGGCTACGAGCAGTACTTC. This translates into CSVGWGGYEQYF.

The CDR3 here is CASSRAVDNQPQHF. DNA for the CDR3: TGTGCCAGTAGTAGGGCCGTAGACAATCAGCCCCAGCATTTT. V gene TRBV19 combines with J gene TRBJ1-5; no clear D gene. Germline CDR1 LNHDA, CDR2 SQIVND (reference sequence). The CDR3 consists of 14 residues. V was shortened by 4 bases and J by 3 bases, with 10 bases between the two germline ends.

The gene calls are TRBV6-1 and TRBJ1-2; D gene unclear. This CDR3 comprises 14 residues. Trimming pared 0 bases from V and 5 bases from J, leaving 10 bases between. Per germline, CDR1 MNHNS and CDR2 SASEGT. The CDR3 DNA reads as TGTGCCAGCAGTGAAGCGCGGCAGAATTATGGCTACACCTTC. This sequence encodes CASSEARQNYGYTF.

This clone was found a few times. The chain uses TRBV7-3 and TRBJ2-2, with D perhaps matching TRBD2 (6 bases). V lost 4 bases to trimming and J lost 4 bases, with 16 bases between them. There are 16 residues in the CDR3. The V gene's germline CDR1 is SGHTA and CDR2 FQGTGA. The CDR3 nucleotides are TGTGCCAGCAGCTACGGGACTCTTCGGGCCACCGGGGAGCTGTTTTTT. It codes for CASSYGTLRATGELFF.

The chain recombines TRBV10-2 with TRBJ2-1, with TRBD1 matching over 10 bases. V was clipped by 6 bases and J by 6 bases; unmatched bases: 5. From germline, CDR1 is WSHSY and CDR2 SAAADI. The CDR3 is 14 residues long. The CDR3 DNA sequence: TGCGCCAGCAGGGGGACAGGGGCCGCCAATGAGCAGTTCTTC. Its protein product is CASRGTGAANEQFF.

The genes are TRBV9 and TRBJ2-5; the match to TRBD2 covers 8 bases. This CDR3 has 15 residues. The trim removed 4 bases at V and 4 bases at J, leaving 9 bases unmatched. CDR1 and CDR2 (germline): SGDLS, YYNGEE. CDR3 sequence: CASSTSGGGVETQYF. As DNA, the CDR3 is TGTGCCAGCAGCACTTCCGGGGGGGGAGTAGAGACCCAGTACTTC. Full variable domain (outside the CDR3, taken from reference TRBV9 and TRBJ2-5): DSGVTQTPKHLITATGQRVTLRCSPRSGDLSVYWYQQSLDQGLQFLIQYYNGEERAKGNILERFSAQQFPDLHSELNLSSLELGDSALYFCASSTSGGGVETQYFGPGTRLLVL.

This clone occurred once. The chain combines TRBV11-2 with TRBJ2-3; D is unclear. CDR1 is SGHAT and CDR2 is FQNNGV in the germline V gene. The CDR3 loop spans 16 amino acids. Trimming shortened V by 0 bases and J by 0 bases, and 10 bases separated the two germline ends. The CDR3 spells CASSLDGPSSTDTQYF. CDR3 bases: TGTGCCAGCAGCTTAGACGGTCCCTCCAGCACAGATACGCAGTATTTT.

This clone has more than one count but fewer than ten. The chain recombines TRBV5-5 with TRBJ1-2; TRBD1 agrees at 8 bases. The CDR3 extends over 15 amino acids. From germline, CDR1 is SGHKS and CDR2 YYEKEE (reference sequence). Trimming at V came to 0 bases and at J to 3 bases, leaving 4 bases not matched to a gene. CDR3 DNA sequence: TGTGCCAGCAGCTTGGAGGCAGGGGGCTACTATGGCTACACCTTC. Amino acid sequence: CASSLEAGGYYGYTF.

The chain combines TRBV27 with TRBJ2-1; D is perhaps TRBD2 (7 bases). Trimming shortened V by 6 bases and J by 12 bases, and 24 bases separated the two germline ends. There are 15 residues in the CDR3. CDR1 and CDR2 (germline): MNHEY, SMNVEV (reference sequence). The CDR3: CASSPTLWGGMRQFF. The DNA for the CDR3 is TGTGCCAGCAGCCCCACGCTATGGGGGGGCATGCGGCAGTTCTTC.

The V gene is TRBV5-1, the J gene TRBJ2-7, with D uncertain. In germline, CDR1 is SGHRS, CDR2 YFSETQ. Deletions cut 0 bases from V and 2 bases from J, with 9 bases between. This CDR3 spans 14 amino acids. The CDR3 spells CASSLGVPAYEQYF. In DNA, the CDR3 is TGCGCCAGCAGCTTGGGCGTGCCCGCCTACGAGCAGTACTTC.